A selection of T cell receptor beta chains follows, all from one sample in a study of T-cell reconstitution after alpha-beta-depleted transplantation in children. TCRdb used MiXCR to reprocess the PCR reads, holding one entry per CDR3 protein. The repertoire holds hundreds of thousands of distinct CDR3 sequences, with approximately 15% as singletons. The sample here was PBMCs, mostly from graft donor cells, taken 360 days after TCRalphabeta/CD19-depleted stem cell transplant. The receptor set was obtained from a male patient between 2 and 15 years old who had a stem cell transplant for acute lymphoblastic leukemia, so the T cells may come from the graft donor. CDR3s include the opening cysteine and the closing phenylalanine or tryptophan. Each record gives: J gene, clone size, V gene, D gene, CDR3 protein, CDR3 DNA. A D gene is named only where the DNA matches it firmly. Clone size is not always given. Where it is, it says once, few, many or a class for expanded clones.

j_gene: TRBJ1-1
abundance: many
v_gene: TRBV6-6
d_gene: NA
CDR3aa: CASSYSPGGPEAFF
CDR3nt: TGTGCCAGCAGTTACTCGCCCGGAGGTCCTGAAGCTTTCTTT

j_gene: TRBJ1-6
abundance: few
v_gene: TRBV10-3
d_gene: NA
CDR3aa: CAISEDRSYNSPLHF
CDR3nt: TGTGCCATCAGTGAGGACAGGTCCTATAATTCACCCCTCCACTTT

j_gene: TRBJ2-3
abundance: NA
v_gene: TRBV29-1
d_gene: NA
CDR3aa: CSVELTNTDTQYF
CDR3nt: TGCAGCGTTGAACTGACGAACACAGATACGCAGTATTTT

j_gene: TRBJ2-2
abundance: few
v_gene: TRBV24-1
d_gene: TRBD1
CDR3aa: CATSDWGQGGSHTELFF
CDR3nt: TGTGCCACCAGTGATTGGGGACAGGGGGGGAGCCATACGGAGCTGTTTTTT

j_gene: TRBJ2-1
abundance: NA
v_gene: TRBV5-1
d_gene: NA
CDR3aa: CASSLGLPYNEQFF
CDR3nt: TGCGCCAGCAGCTTGGGACTACCCTACAATGAGCAGTTCTTC

j_gene: TRBJ2-3
abundance: NA
v_gene: TRBV18
d_gene: NA
CDR3aa: CASSPRQTIDTRYF
CDR3nt: TGTGCCAGCTCACCACGGCAGACCATAGATACGCGGTATTTT

j_gene: TRBJ2-1
abundance: many
v_gene: TRBV4-3
d_gene: NA
CDR3aa: CASKAELSGNEQFF
CDR3nt: TGCGCCAGCAAAGCCGAATTATCGGGCAATGAGCAGTTCTTC

j_gene: TRBJ2-1
abundance: many
v_gene: TRBV2
d_gene: NA
CDR3aa: CASSLARFSSYNEQFF
CDR3nt: TGTGCCAGCAGCCTAGCCAGGTTTAGCTCCTACAATGAGCAGTTCTTC

j_gene: TRBJ2-3
abundance: many
v_gene: TRBV12-3/TRBV12-4
d_gene: NA
CDR3aa: CASSLGPGGADTQYF
CDR3nt: TGTGCCAGCAGTTTAGGCCCAGGGGGGGCAGATACGCAGTATTTT

j_gene: TRBJ2-5
abundance: many
v_gene: TRBV27
d_gene: NA
CDR3aa: CASSPEGETQYF
CDR3nt: TGTGCCAGCAGTCCCGAGGGAGAGACCCAGTACTTC

j_gene: TRBJ2-5
abundance: few
v_gene: TRBV11-2
d_gene: NA
CDR3aa: CASSFGGPMLQETQYF
CDR3nt: TGTGCCAGCAGCTTCGGGGGACCGATGTTACAAGAGACCCAGTACTTC

j_gene: TRBJ1-2
abundance: NA
v_gene: TRBV12-3/TRBV12-4
d_gene: NA
CDR3aa: CASRPQDGNYGYTF
CDR3nt: TGTGCCAGCAGACCTCAAGACGGGAACTATGGCTACACCTTC

j_gene: TRBJ2-1
abundance: many
v_gene: TRBV12-3/TRBV12-4
d_gene: TRBD2
CDR3aa: CAGAGGPINYNEQFF
CDR3nt: TGTGCTGGAGCGGGAGGGCCGATCAACTACAATGAGCAGTTCTTC

j_gene: TRBJ2-7
abundance: few
v_gene: TRBV12-3/TRBV12-4
d_gene: TRBD1
CDR3aa: CASSLRQGHEQYF
CDR3nt: TGTGCCAGCAGTTTACGACAGGGCCACGAGCAGTACTTC

j_gene: TRBJ2-1
abundance: NA
v_gene: TRBV20-1
d_gene: NA
CDR3aa: CSAREQVYNEQFF
CDR3nt: TGCAGTGCTAGAGAACAGGTATACAATGAGCAGTTCTTC

j_gene: TRBJ2-1
abundance: NA
v_gene: TRBV30
d_gene: TRBD2
CDR3aa: CAWSTGLAFNEQFF
CDR3nt: TGTGCCTGGAGTACGGGACTAGCTTTCAATGAGCAGTTCTTC

j_gene: TRBJ1-5
abundance: few
v_gene: TRBV5-1
d_gene: TRBD1
CDR3aa: CASSLEGTGGADQPQHF
CDR3nt: TGCGCCAGCAGCTTGGAAGGGACAGGGGGCGCGGATCAGCCCCAGCATTTT

j_gene: TRBJ2-7
abundance: many
v_gene: TRBV27
d_gene: NA
CDR3aa: CASSLGFEYEQYF
CDR3nt: TGTGCCAGCAGTCTTGGGTTTGAATACGAGCAGTACTTC

j_gene: TRBJ1-1
abundance: many
v_gene: TRBV29-1
d_gene: NA
CDR3aa: CSSWGGNTEAFF
CDR3nt: TGCAGCTCATGGGGGGGGAACACTGAAGCTTTCTTT

j_gene: TRBJ2-3
abundance: few
v_gene: TRBV7-6
d_gene: NA
CDR3aa: CASSYRQRYTDTQYF
CDR3nt: TGTGCCAGCAGCTACCGACAGAGGTACACAGATACGCAGTATTTT

j_gene: TRBJ2-2
abundance: few
v_gene: TRBV3-1
d_gene: NA
CDR3aa: CASSQAVYTGELFF
CDR3nt: TGTGCCAGCAGCCAAGCAGTTTACACCGGGGAGCTGTTTTTT

j_gene: TRBJ1-1
abundance: few
v_gene: TRBV6-1
d_gene: NA
CDR3aa: CASSVGRAANTEAFF
CDR3nt: TGTGCCAGCAGTGTAGGGCGGGCAGCGAACACTGAAGCTTTCTTT

j_gene: TRBJ2-3
abundance: NA
v_gene: TRBV12-3/TRBV12-4
d_gene: NA
CDR3aa: CASSGGVKTDTQYF
CDR3nt: TGTGCCAGCAGTGGGGGCGTGAAAACAGATACGCAGTATTTT

j_gene: TRBJ2-2
abundance: few
v_gene: TRBV29-1
d_gene: TRBD2
CDR3aa: CSGGPGSGGNTGELFF
CDR3nt: TGCAGCGGGGGCCCGGGCAGCGGGGGGAACACCGGGGAGCTGTTTTTT

j_gene: TRBJ2-7
abundance: NA
v_gene: TRBV6-2/TRBV6-3
d_gene: NA
CDR3aa: CASSQKTDEQYF
CDR3nt: TGTGCCAGCAGTCAAAAAACAGACGAGCAGTACTTC

j_gene: TRBJ2-3
abundance: few
v_gene: TRBV5-5
d_gene: NA
CDR3aa: CASSMGGRGGPDTQYF
CDR3nt: TGTGCCAGCAGCATGGGGGGTCGGGGAGGCCCAGATACGCAGTATTTT

j_gene: TRBJ2-5
abundance: NA
v_gene: TRBV20-1
d_gene: NA
CDR3aa: CSARKTGEEAQYF
CDR3nt: TGCAGTGCGAGAAAGACGGGGGAGGAGGCCCAGTACTTC

j_gene: TRBJ2-7
abundance: few
v_gene: TRBV5-1
d_gene: NA
CDR3aa: CASSLARVSYEQYF
CDR3nt: TGCGCCAGCAGCTTGGCCCGGGTCTCCTACGAGCAGTACTTC

j_gene: TRBJ2-7
abundance: NA
v_gene: TRBV11-2
d_gene: NA
CDR3aa: CASSESQYEQYF
CDR3nt: TGTGCCAGCAGCGAAAGTCAATACGAGCAGTACTTC

j_gene: TRBJ2-7
abundance: few
v_gene: TRBV4-3
d_gene: TRBD1
CDR3aa: CASSQAVPGQETYEQYF
CDR3nt: TGCGCCAGCAGCCAAGCAGTTCCGGGACAGGAGACTTACGAGCAGTACTTC

j_gene: TRBJ1-2
abundance: NA
v_gene: TRBV10-3
d_gene: NA
CDR3aa: CAISENSGDGYTF
CDR3nt: TGTGCCATCAGTGAAAATTCAGGCGATGGCTACACCTTC

j_gene: TRBJ2-1
abundance: few
v_gene: TRBV19
d_gene: TRBD1
CDR3aa: CASSLGTGILNEQFF
CDR3nt: TGTGCCAGTAGTCTCGGGACAGGGATACTCAATGAGCAGTTCTTC

j_gene: TRBJ2-6
abundance: NA
v_gene: TRBV10-3
d_gene: NA
CDR3aa: CAIRVDGSGANVLTF
CDR3nt: TGTGCCATCAGGGTTGACGGCTCTGGGGCCAACGTCCTGACTTTC